This TCR beta chain comes out of a study of technical replicates of blood from a handful of donors. This CDR3 spans 16 amino acids. The germline V gene has CDR1 KGHSH and CDR2 LQKENI. V was pared by 3 bases and J by 5 bases, with 9 bases of the junction left unmatched. Measured with immunoSEQ multiplex PCR; TCRdb has only the in-frame clones, and not every one. Among some 30,000 clones, around 90% were seen once, and the ten largest hold around 4.1%. The clonotype comes from a human donor in good health. Some clones in this sample may be carry-over from other donors' samples. Input material: PBMCs. V gene TRBV18 combines with J gene TRBJ1-2, with 10 bases aligning to TRBD1. CDR3 amino acids: CASSPQGTGDNYGYTF. As DNA, the CDR3 is TGTGCCAGCTCACCGCAGGGGACAGGGGATAATTATGGCTACACCTTC.